Listed below are T cell receptor beta chains from one sample, sequenced in a study of identical twins. TCRdb redid the calling of the 5' RACE reads with MiXCR, one entry per CDR3 protein. The sample lists some 590,000 distinct CDR3 sequences, over 8.5% seen once, with around 3.1% in the top ten. This same sample was also taken into another study, of yellow fever vaccine responses in identical twins.

Input material: PBMCs. All receptors come from a woman younger than 30 in good health. CDR3s include the opening cysteine and the closing phenylalanine or tryptophan. D genes are given only for firm matches. Size is omitted from some rows. Given values are once, few, many or a class for expanded clones.

d_gene	abundance	v_gene	j_gene	CDR3nt	CDR3aa
TRBD1	few	TRBV11-2	TRBJ2-1	TGTGCCAGCAGCCCAAGACAGGGGCCCGACTACAATGAGCAGTTCTTC	CASSPRQGPDYNEQFF
TRBD1	few	TRBV5-1	TRBJ2-7	TGCGCCAGCAGCAACACCGACAGGGGGTTTGTTGAGCAGTACTTC	CASSNTDRGFVEQYF
TRBD2	-	TRBV7-2	TRBJ2-3	TGTGCCAGCAGCATTCTAGCGGGGGCTGGCACAGATACGCAGTATTTT	CASSILAGAGTDTQYF
-	many	TRBV15	TRBJ2-4	TGTGCCACCAGCGATATAGACACCTTAAACATTCAGTACTTC	CATSDIDTLNIQYF
-	many	TRBV20-1	TRBJ2-3	TGCAGTGCTACAACCACCTCGGATACGCAGTATTTT	CSATTTSDTQYF
-	few	TRBV11-2	TRBJ1-6	TGTGCCAGCAGCTTAATTCCGGGGGCTAATTCACCCCTCCACTTT	CASSLIPGANSPLHF
-	many	TRBV7-2	TRBJ1-1	TGTGCCAGCAGTGGGACGGTGAACACTGAAGCTTTCTTT	CASSGTVNTEAFF
-	many	TRBV12-3/TRBV12-4	TRBJ2-1	TGTGCCAGCAGTTTGGACAAACTCGGCAATGAGCAGTTCTTC	CASSLDKLGNEQFF
-	few	TRBV20-1	TRBJ2-7	TGCAGTGCTACCATACAGAATTCCTACGAGCAGTACTTC	CSATIQNSYEQYF
TRBD2	-	TRBV12-3/TRBV12-4	TRBJ2-3	TGTGCCAGCAGTTTTAAGTTCAGCCTGAGGGGAGGTAGACTAGCGGGAGTAAAAGATACGCAGTATTTT	CASSFKFSLRGGRLAGVKDTQYF
-	many	TRBV27	TRBJ1-1	TGTGCCAGCAGTTCGACAGGTTTCACTGAAGCTTTCTTT	CASSSTGFTEAFF
TRBD1	-	TRBV4-1	TRBJ2-7	TGCGCCAGCAGCCCTCAGGGGGCGAACCCCTACGAGCAGTACTTC	CASSPQGANPYEQYF
-	many	TRBV3-1	TRBJ2-5	TGTGCCAGCAGCCATCTTAAGGGAGAGACCCAGTACTTC	CASSHLKGETQYF
-	-	TRBV12-3/TRBV12-4	TRBJ1-1	TGTGCCAGCAGTTTTAGCGTCCCCACTGAAGCTTTCTTT	CASSFSVPTEAFF
TRBD2	-	TRBV3-1	TRBJ2-7	TGTGCCAGCAGCCAGGGACTAGCGGAGGCCTACGAGCAGTACTTC	CASSQGLAEAYEQYF
-	many	TRBV24-1	TRBJ1-1	TGTGCCACCAGTATCGGGGAAACTGAAGCTTTCTTT	CATSIGETEAFF
-	-	TRBV5-1	TRBJ1-1	TGCGCCAGCAGCTTGGATTTGGGGGGCTTGGGCACTGAGGCTTTCTTT	CASSLDLGGLGTEAFF